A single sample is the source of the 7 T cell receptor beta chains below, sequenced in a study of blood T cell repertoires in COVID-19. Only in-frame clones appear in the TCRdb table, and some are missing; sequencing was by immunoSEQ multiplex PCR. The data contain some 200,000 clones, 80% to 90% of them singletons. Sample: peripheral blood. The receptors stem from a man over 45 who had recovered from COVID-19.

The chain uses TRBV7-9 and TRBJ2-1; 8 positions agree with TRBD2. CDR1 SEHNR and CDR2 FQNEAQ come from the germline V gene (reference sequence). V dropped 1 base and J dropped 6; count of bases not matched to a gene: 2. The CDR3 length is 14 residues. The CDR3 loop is CASSLEGTSNEQFF. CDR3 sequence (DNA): TGTGCCAGCAGCTTAGAAGGGACTAGCAATGAGCAGTTCTTC. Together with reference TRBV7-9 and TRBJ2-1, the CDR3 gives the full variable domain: DTGVSQNPRHKITKRGQNVTFRCDPISEHNRLYWYRQTLGQGPEFLTYFQNEAQLEKSRLLSDRFSAERPKGSFSTLEIQRTEQGDSAMYLCASSLEGTSNEQFFGPGTRLTVL.

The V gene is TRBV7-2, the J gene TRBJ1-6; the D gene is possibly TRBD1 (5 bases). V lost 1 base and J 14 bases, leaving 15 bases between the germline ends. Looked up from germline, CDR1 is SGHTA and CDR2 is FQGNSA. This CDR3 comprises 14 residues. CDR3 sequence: CASSLVGAALTLHF. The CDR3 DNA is TGTGCCAGCAGCTTAGTTGGGGCCGCCCTCACCCTCCACTTT. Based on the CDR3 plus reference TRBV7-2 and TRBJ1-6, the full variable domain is GAGVSQSPSNKVTEKGKDVELRCDPISGHTALYWYRQSLGQGLEFLIYFQGNSAPDKSGLPSDRFSAERTGGSVSTLTIQRTQQEDSAVYLCASSLVGAALTLHFGNGTRLTVT.

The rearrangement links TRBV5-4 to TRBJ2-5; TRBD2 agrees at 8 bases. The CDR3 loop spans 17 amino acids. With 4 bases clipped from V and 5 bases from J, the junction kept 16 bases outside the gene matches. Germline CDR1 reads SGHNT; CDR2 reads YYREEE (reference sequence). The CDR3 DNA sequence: TGTGCCAGCAGCCGCATGTTAAGCGGGAGATCAGTGGAGACCCAGTACTTC. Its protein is CASSRMLSGRSVETQYF.

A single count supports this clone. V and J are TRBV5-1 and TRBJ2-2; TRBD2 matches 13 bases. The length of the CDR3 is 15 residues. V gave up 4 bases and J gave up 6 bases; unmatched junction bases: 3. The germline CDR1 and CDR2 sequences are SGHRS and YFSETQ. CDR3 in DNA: TGCGCCAGCAGCACCGGACTAGCGGGAGCCGGGGAGCTGTTTTTT. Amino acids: CASSTGLAGAGELFF.

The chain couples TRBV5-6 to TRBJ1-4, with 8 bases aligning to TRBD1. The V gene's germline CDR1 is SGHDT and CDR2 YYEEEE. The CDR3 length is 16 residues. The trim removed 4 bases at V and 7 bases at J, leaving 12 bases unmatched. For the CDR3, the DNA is TGTGCCAGCAGCCTTCTGGAGACAGGGGCGCGTGAAAAACTGTTTTTT. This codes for CASSLLETGAREKLFF.

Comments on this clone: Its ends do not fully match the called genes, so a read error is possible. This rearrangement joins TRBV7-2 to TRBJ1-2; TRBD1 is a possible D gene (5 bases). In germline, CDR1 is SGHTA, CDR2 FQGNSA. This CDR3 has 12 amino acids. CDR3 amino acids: CASSLYRQGQSF. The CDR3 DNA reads TGTGCCAGCAGCTTATATCGTCAGGGTCAGTCCTTC.

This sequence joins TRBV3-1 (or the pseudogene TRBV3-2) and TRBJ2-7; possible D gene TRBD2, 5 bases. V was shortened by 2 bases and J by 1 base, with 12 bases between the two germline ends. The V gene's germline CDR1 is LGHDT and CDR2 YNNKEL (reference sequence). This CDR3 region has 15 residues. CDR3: CASSQLSGSSYEQYF. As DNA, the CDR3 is TGTGCCAGCAGCCAACTCAGCGGTAGTTCCTACGAGCAGTACTTC.